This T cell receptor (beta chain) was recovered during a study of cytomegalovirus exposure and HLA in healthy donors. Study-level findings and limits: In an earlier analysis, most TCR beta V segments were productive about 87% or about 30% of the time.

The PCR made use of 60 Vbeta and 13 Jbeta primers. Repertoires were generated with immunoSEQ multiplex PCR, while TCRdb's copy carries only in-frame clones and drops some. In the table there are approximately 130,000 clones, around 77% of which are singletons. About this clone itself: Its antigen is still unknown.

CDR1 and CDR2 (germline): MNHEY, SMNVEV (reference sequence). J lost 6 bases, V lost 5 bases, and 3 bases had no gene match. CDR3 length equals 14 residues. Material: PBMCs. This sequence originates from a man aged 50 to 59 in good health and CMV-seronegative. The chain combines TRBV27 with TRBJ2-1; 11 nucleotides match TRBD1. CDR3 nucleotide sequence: TGTGCCAGCAGTGCCGGGACAGGGGGCAATGAGCAGTTCTTC. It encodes CASSAGTGGNEQFF.